The present entry profiles one TCR beta chain with its context. Its target is unknown. The CDR3 totals 17 residues. The V end was cut by 1 base, the J end by 6 bases, with 19 bases between. CDR1 SGDLS and CDR2 YYNGEE come from the germline V gene. The data stem from a study of Ad26.COV2.S vaccination and SARS-CoV-2 variants. The data were produced by immunoSEQ multiplex PCR, yet TCRdb's version contains in-frame clones alone and is incomplete. The sample shows roughly 92,000 clones, roughly 84% of them seen only once. Regarding the study as a whole: Possible underestimation of total T cell responses by the TCR breadth and depth analyses was noted. With respect to non-spike TCR breadth, vaccine and placebo recipients were similar. Reportedly, spike-specific CD8+ and CD4+ T cell responses achieved substantial breadth once vaccination had taken place.

The rearrangement uses TRBV9 and TRBJ2-2; D possibly uses TRBD1 or TRBD2 (5 bases each). Sequencing was performed on peripheral blood, taken after recovery from COVID-19. This sequence originates from a human donor who had recovered from COVID-19. CDR3 nucleotides: TGTGCCAGCAGCGTACTGGCCCCCCGGGGCACGGCCGGGGAGCTGTTTTTT. Translating it yields CASSVLAPRGTAGELFF.